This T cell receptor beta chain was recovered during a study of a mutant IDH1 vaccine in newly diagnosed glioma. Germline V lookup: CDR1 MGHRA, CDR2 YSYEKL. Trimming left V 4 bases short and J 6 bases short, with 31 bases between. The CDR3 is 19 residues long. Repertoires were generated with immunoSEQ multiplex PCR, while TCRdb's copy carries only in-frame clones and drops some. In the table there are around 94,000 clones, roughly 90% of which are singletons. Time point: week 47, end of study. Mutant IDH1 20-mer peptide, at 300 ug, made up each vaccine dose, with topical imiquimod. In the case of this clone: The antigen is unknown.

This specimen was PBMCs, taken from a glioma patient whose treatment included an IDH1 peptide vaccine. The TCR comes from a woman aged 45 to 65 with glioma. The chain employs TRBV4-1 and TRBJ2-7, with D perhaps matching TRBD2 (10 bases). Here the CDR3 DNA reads TGCGCCAGCAGCCCCGAACGGACAGGGGATTTAGCGGGAGGAGGCGAGCAGTACTTC. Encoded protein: CASSPERTGDLAGGGEQYF.